A single T cell receptor beta chain is shown here with its context. The antigen remains unidentified. Germline loops: CDR1 MNHEY, CDR2 SMNVEV (reference sequence). The CDR3 length is 15 residues. Germline trimming cut 7 bases from V and 3 bases from J; bases unmatched to any gene: 11. The sample belongs to a study of T cell responses to AZD1222 COVID-19 vaccine. The study's findings and limits: Clonal diversity may have been underestimated, and the donors were mostly white British, with more females than males.

Method: immunoSEQ multiplex PCR; TCRdb's copy keeps in-frame clones and lacks some. The table includes roughly 130,000 clones, around 94% detected once. The receptor was isolated from an adult in good health. The chain uses TRBV27 and TRBJ2-7, with TRBD1 matching 8 bases. The sequencing used peripheral blood, collected on day 0 of AZD1222 vaccination. CDR3 nucleotides: TGTGCCAGCACCCTAACGGGGACAGGACTCTACGAGCAGTACTTC. It translates to CASTLTGTGLYEQYF.